The present entry profiles one T cell receptor (beta chain) with its context. This CDR3 region has 14 residues. Germline assignment: CDR1 SGHDT and CDR2 YYEEEE. After removal of 0 bases from V and 4 bases from J, the junction contained 3 bases not matched to a gene. These data are taken from a study of blood T cell repertoires in COVID-19. Study overall: In each case, the material was cDNA or gDNA derived from T cells, B-cell-depleted T cells, or PBMCs.

Authors' methods: Cell counts per sample came from amplifying reference gene primers. Only in-frame clones appear in the TCRdb table, and some are missing; sequencing was by immunoSEQ multiplex PCR. Clone size and V and J calls were adopted from that table, with D and trimming inferred from the DNA. The sample includes more than 150,000 clones, under 90% seen only once; the top ten take approximately 7%. V is TRBV5-6 and J is TRBJ2-7; 8 bases map to TRBD1. What was sequenced was peripheral blood. The sequence came from a human donor in a cohort sampled during active COVID-19. CDR3 loop: CASSLGQGIYEQYF. Written as DNA, the CDR3 is TGTGCCAGCAGCTTGGGACAGGGGATTTACGAGCAGTACTTC.